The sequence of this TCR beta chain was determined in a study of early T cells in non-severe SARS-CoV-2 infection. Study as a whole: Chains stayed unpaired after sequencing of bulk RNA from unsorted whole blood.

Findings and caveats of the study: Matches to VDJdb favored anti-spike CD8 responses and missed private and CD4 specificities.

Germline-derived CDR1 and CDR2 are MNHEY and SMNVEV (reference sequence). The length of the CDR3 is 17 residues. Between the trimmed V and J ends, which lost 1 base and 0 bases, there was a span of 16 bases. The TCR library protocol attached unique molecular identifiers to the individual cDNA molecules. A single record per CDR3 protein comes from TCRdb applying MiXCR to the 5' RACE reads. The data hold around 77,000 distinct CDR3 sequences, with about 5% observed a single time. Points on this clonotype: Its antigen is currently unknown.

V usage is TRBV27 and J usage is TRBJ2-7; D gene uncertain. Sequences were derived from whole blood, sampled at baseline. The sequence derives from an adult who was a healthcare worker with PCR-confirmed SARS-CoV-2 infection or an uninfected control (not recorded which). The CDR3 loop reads CASSLYGYVTSSYEQYF. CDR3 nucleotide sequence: TGTGCCAGCAGTTTATATGGCTACGTCACCAGCTCCTACGAGCAGTACTTC.